This T cell receptor beta chain was obtained from a study of CD8 T cells in ankylosing spondylitis. TCRdb re-called the 5' RACE reads through MiXCR, storing one row per CDR3 protein. The table includes around 340,000 distinct CDR3 sequences, approximately 20% detected once. Per germline, CDR1 KGHSH and CDR2 LQKENI. This CDR3 region has 15 residues. Deletions cut 3 bases from V and 1 base from J, with 12 bases between. This sequence originates from a male donor with ankylosing spondylitis or in good health (not recorded which). The specimen sequenced was blood, either unsorted or a sorted T cell fraction (not recorded which). This chain links TRBV18 with TRBJ2-5; D uncertain. CDR3 nucleotides: TGTGCCAGCTCACCGTCTACTCCGCTCCAAGAGACCCAGTACTTC. Amino acids: CASSPSTPLQETQYF.